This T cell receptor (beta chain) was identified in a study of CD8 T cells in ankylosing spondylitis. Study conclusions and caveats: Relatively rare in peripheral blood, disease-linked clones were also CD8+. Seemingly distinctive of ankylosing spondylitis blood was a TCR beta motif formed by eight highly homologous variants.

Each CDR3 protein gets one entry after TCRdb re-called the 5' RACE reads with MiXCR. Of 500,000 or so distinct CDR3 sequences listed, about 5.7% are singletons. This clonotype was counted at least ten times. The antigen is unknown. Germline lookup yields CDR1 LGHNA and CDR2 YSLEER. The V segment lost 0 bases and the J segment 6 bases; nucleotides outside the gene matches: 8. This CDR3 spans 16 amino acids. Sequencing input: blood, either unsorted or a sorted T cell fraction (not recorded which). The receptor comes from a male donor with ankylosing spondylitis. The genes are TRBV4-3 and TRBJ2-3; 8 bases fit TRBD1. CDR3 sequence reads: CASSQDGRQGSDTQYF. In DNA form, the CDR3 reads TGCGCCAGCAGCCAAGATGGTCGACAGGGGTCCGATACGCAGTATTTT.